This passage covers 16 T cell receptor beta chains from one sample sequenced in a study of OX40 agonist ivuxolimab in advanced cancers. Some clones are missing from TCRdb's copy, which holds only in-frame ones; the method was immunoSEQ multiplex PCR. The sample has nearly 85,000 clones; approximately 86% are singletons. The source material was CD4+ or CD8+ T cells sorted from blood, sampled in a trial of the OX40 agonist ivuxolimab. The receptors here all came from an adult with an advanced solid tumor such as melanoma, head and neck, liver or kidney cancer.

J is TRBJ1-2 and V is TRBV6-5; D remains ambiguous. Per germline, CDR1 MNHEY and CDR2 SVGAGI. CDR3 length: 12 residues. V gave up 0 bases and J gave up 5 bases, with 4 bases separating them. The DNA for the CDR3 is TGTGCCAGCAGTTACTCGACATATGGCTACACCTTC. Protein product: CASSYSTYGYTF.

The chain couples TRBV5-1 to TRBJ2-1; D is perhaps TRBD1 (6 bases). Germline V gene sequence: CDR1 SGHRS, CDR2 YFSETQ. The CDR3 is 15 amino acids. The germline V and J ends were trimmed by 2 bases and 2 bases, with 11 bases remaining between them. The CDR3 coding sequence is TGCGCCAGCAGCTTCGACAGGACAACCTACAATGAGCAGTTCTTC. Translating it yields CASSFDRTTYNEQFF.

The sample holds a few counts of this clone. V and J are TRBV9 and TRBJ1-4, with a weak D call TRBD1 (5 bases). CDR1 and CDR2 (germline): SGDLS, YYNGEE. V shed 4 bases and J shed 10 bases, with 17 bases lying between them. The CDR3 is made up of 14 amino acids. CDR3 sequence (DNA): TGTGCCAGCAGCCCTCGGGACGGGGGAGGAAAACTGTTTTTT. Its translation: CASSPRDGGGKLFF.

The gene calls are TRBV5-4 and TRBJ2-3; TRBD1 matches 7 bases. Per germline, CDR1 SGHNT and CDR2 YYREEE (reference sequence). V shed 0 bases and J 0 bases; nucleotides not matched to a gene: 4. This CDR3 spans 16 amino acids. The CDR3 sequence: CASSLGQGTSTDTQYF. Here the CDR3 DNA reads TGTGCCAGCAGCTTGGGACAGGGAACTAGCACAGATACGCAGTATTTT.

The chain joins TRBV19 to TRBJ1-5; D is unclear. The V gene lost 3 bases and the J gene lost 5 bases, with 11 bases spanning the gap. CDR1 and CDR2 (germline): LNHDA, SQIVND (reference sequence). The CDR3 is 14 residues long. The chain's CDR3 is CASSIFADDQPQHF. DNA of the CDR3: TGTGCCAGTAGTATTTTTGCAGATGATCAGCCCCAGCATTTT.

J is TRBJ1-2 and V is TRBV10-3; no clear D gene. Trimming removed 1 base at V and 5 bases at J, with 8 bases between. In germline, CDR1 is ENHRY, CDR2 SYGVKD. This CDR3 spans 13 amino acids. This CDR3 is CAISEFSAYGYTF. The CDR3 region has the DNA TGTGCCATCAGTGAGTTTTCCGCGTATGGCTACACCTTC.

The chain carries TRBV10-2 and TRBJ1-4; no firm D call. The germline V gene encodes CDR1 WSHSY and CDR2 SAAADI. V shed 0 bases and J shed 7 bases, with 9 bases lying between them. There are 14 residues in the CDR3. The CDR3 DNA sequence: TGCGCCAGCAGTGAGTCTGATTGGGGTGAAAAACTGTTTTTT. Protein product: CASSESDWGEKLFF.

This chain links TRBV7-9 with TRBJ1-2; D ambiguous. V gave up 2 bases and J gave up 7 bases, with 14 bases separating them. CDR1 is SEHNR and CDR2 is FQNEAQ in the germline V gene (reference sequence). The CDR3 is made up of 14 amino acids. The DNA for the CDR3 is TGTGCCAGCAGCTTAAGTAACGGCGCACTTGGCTACACCTTC. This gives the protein CASSLSNGALGYTF.

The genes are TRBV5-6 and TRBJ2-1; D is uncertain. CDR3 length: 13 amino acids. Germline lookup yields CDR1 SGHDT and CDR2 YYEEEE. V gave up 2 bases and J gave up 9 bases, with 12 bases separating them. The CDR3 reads CASSFDFASEQFF. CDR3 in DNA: TGTGCCAGCAGCTTTGATTTTGCGAGTGAGCAGTTCTTC.

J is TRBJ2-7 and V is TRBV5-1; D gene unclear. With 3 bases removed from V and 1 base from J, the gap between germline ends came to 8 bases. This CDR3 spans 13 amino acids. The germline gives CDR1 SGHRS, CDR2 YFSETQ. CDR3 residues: CASSSEVSYEQYF. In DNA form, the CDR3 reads TGCGCCAGCAGCTCCGAGGTATCCTACGAGCAGTACTTC.

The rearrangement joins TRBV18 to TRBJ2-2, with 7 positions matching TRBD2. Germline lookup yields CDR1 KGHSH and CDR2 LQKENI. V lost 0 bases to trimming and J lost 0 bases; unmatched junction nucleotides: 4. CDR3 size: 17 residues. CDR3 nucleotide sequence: TGTGCCAGCTCACCACCAGAGCGGGGATCGAACACCGGGGAGCTGTTTTTT. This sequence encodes CASSPPERGSNTGELFF.

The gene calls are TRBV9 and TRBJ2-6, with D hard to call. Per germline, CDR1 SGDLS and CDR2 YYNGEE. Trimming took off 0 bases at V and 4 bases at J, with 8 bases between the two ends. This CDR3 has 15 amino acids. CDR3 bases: TGTGCCAGCAGCGTAGTTGATGTGGGGGCCAACGTCCTGACTTTC. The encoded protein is CASSVVDVGANVLTF.

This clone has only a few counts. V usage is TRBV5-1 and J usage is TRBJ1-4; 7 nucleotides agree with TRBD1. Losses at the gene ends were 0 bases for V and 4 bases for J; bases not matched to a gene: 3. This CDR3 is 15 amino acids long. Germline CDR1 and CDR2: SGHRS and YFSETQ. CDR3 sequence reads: CASSLGGQDNEKLFF. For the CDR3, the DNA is TGCGCCAGCAGCTTGGGAGGACAGGATAATGAAAAACTGTTTTTT.

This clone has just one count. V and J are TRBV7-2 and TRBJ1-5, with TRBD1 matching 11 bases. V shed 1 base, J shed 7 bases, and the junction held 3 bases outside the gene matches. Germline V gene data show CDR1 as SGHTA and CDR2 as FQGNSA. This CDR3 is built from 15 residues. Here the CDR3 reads CASSLGGTGGQPQHF. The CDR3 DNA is TGTGCCAGCAGCTTAGGTGGGACAGGGGGACAGCCCCAGCATTTT.

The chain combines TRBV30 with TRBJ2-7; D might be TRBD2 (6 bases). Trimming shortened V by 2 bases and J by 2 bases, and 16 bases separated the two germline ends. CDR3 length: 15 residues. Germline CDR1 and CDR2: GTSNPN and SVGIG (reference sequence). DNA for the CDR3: TGTGCCTGGAGTTCCGGAGGGGACGGAACCTACGAGCAGTACTTC. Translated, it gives CAWSSGGDGTYEQYF.

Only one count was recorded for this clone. CDR3: CATSRDGGEGTDTQYF. CDR3 in DNA: TGTGCCACCAGCAGAGACGGGGGAGAGGGCACAGATACGCAGTATTTT. The chain carries TRBV15 and TRBJ2-3, with D possibly TRBD2 on 6 matching bases. The V gene lost 0 bases and the J gene lost 1 base, with 11 bases spanning the gap. The length of the CDR3 is 16 residues. Germline-derived CDR1 and CDR2 are LNHNV and YYDKDF (reference sequence).